The 3 T cell receptor beta chains given below trace back to one sample, sequenced in a study of blood T cell repertoires in COVID-19 (dated by TCRdb to 2020 to 2021). The library was obtained by the immunoSEQ multiplex PCR assay. TCRdb's version of the immuneACCESS table is confined to in-frame rearrangements and falls short of the full clone set. An unresolved V gene accounts for under half of the shortfall where checked; the remainder is of unknown origin. The sample includes 200,000 to 250,000 clones, with around 80% observed a single time. The top ten clones comprise about 1.7% of the sample. Sequencing was performed on PBMCs or T cells enriched from blood (not recorded which). The receptors were gathered from a man aged 60-69 years who had recovered from COVID-19.

J is TRBJ2-2 and V is TRBV5-1; 7 bases fit TRBD1. Germline V gene sequence: CDR1 SGHRS, CDR2 YFSETQ. With V trimmed by 3 bases and J by 1 base, 9 bases remained unmatched. The CDR3 loop spans 17 amino acids. CDR3: CASSSRVQGMNTGELFF. The CDR3 DNA is TGCGCCAGCAGCTCCCGAGTACAGGGGATGAACACCGGGGAGCTGTTTTTT. Based on the CDR3 plus reference TRBV5-1 and TRBJ2-2, the full variable domain is KAGVTQTPRYLIKTRGQQVTLSCSPISGHRSVSWYQQTPGQGLQFLFEYFSETQRNKGNFPGRFSGRQFSNSRSEMNVSTLELGDSALYLCASSSRVQGMNTGELFFGEGSRLTVL.

This rearrangement joins TRBV6-5 to TRBJ1-2; D is undetermined. V was shortened by 6 bases and J by 3 bases, with 8 bases between the two germline ends. This CDR3 contains 12 residues. Germline CDR1 and CDR2: MNHEY and SVGAGI. For the CDR3, the DNA is TGTGCCAGCAGGGAGGGCTACTATGGCTACACCTTC. Protein: CASREGYYGYTF.

The chain couples TRBV11-3 to TRBJ1-3; 8 bases align to TRBD1. The junction had 9 bases not matched to a gene; V was cut back by 5 bases and J by 3 bases. This CDR3 contains 16 residues. Germline assignment: CDR1 SGHNT and CDR2 YENEEA. The CDR3 sequence is CASSDRGQGVGNTIYF. The DNA for the CDR3 is TGTGCCAGCAGCGATCGAGGACAGGGCGTTGGAAACACCATATATTTT.